These 21 T cell receptor beta chains share one sample of origin, sequenced in a study of blood T cell repertoires in COVID-19. Clones were read by immunoSEQ multiplex PCR, and TCRdb kept only the in-frame ones, dropping some. The sample carries approximately 210,000 clones, 84% recorded once. The sequenced material came from peripheral blood. Source of these receptors: a man between 25 and 39 years old with active or convalescent COVID-19.

The chain is built from TRBV7-2 and TRBJ1-6; possible D gene TRBD1, 6 bases. This CDR3 is built from 16 residues. With 0 bases removed from V and 7 bases from J, the gap between germline ends came to 13 bases. Germline lookup yields CDR1 SGHTA and CDR2 FQGNSA. The CDR3 nucleotides are TGTGCCAGCAGCTTAGCGCCCGGACAGCTGAATTCACCCCTCCACTTT. Encoded protein: CASSLAPGQLNSPLHF.

The chain uses TRBV10-3 and TRBJ2-3, with unresolved D. Trimming took 6 bases from V and 2 from J, leaving 3 bases between them. From germline, CDR1 is ENHRY and CDR2 SYGVKD. CDR3 length equals 11 residues. CDR3 amino acids: CAISSTDTQYF. The CDR3, as DNA: TGTGCCATCAGCTCCACAGATACGCAGTATTTT.

The chain employs TRBV5-6 and TRBJ2-3, with TRBD2 identical over 9 bases. V was pared by 4 bases and J by 5 bases, with 11 bases of the junction left unmatched. The CDR3 length is 16 residues. Looked up from germline, CDR1 is SGHDT and CDR2 is YYEEEE. The CDR3 DNA reads as TGTGCCAGCAGCCAAGTAGGACTAGCGAAGGGAGATACGCAGTATTTT. Amino acid sequence: CASSQVGLAKGDTQYF.

The CDR3 coding sequence is TGTGCCAGTCGCCCAGAGGGAGGGATAAATGAGCAGTTCTTC. Translated: CASRPEGGINEQFF. The genes are TRBV7-9 and TRBJ2-1; TRBD2 matches at 7 bases. After removal of 9 bases from V and 7 bases from J, the junction contained 12 bases not matched to a gene. Germline V gives CDR1 SEHNR, CDR2 FQNEAQ (reference sequence). This CDR3 comprises 14 residues.

CDR3 region: CSASWGAGGPDGELFF. CDR3 sequence (DNA): TGCAGTGCTAGTTGGGGAGCGGGAGGGCCGGACGGGGAGCTGTTTTTT. This chain connects TRBV20-1 to TRBJ2-2; 10 bases are a match to TRBD2. Germline V gene sequence: CDR1 DFQATT, CDR2 SNEGSKA (reference sequence). There are 16 residues in the CDR3. V shed 3 bases and J 7 bases; nucleotides not matched to a gene: 11.

The chain links TRBV5-1 to TRBJ1-5; 10 bases are a match to TRBD1. The CDR3 spans 14 residues. With 4 bases clipped from V and 4 bases from J, the junction kept 2 bases outside the gene matches. Germline CDR1 reads SGHRS; CDR2 reads YFSETQ. The CDR3 DNA reads TGCGCCAGCAGCCCGGGACAGGGGAATCAGCCCCAGCATTTT. Protein: CASSPGQGNQPQHF.

This sequence joins TRBV2 and TRBJ1-3; D not certain. This CDR3 is 16 amino acids long. V was pared by 4 bases and J by 0 bases, with 13 bases between. Looked up from germline, CDR1 is SNHLY and CDR2 is FYNNEI. Here the CDR3 reads CASSADTKFSGNTIYF. CDR3 DNA sequence: TGTGCCAGCAGTGCCGACACCAAATTCTCTGGAAACACCATATATTTT.

This clone was picked up one time. Here the CDR3 reads CATLPWERNSPLHF. As DNA, the CDR3 is TGTGCCACCCTGCCCTGGGAGCGTAATTCACCCCTCCACTTT. The chain carries TRBV25-1 and TRBJ1-6; unclear D gene. This CDR3 is built from 14 residues. V lost 10 bases, J lost 6 bases, and 16 bases lay in between. Per germline, CDR1 MGHDK and CDR2 SYGVNS.

This rearrangement joins TRBV19 to TRBJ1-5, with D perhaps TRBD1 (5 bases). Trimming removed 10 bases at V and 0 bases at J, with 16 bases between. This CDR3 is 15 amino acids long. The germline V gene encodes CDR1 LNHDA and CDR2 SQIVND (reference sequence). The CDR3 spells CATSLRQYSNQPQHF. DNA for the CDR3: TGTGCCACATCCCTTAGACAGTATAGCAATCAGCCCCAGCATTTT.

The rearrangement joins TRBV11-3 to TRBJ2-1, with TRBD1 identical over 9 bases. Germline CDR1 SGHNT, CDR2 YENEEA. Germline trimming cut 5 bases from V and 14 bases from J; bases unmatched to any gene: 7. The CDR3 length is 12 residues. CDR3 residues: CASSPPGQGEFF. For the CDR3, the DNA is TGTGCCAGCAGCCCACCGGGACAGGGTGAGTTCTTC.

The V gene is TRBV19, the J gene TRBJ2-2, with D uncertain. The V gene's germline CDR1 is LNHDA and CDR2 SQIVND (reference sequence). The CDR3 has 15 residues. The germline V and J ends were trimmed by 3 bases and 1 base, with 9 bases remaining between them. The CDR3 DNA sequence: TGTGCCAGTAGTATCGGCAGGCTGAACACCGGGGAGCTGTTTTTT. Its translation is CASSIGRLNTGELFF.

The V gene is TRBV28, the J gene TRBJ1-5, with TRBD1 as a possible D gene (5 bases). The germline V gene has CDR1 MDHEN and CDR2 SYDVKM. V shed 4 bases and J shed 6 bases, with 10 bases lying between them. This CDR3 has 13 residues. CDR3 sequence reads: CASSSGLGQPQHF. The CDR3 DNA reads as TGTGCCAGCAGTTCAGGGTTAGGTCAGCCCCAGCATTTT.

V gene TRBV27 combines with J gene TRBJ2-7; TRBD1 matches 8 bases. This CDR3 region has 14 residues. The V gene's germline CDR1 is MNHEY and CDR2 SMNVEV (reference sequence). The ends lost 1 base at V and 7 bases at J; junction bases unmatched: 6. CDR3 in amino acids: CASSLFQGAGEQYF. For the CDR3, the DNA is TGTGCCAGCAGTTTATTTCAGGGGGCGGGAGAGCAGTACTTC.

This rearrangement joins TRBV18 to TRBJ2-3; D ambiguous. The CDR3 has 12 residues. The V gene's germline CDR1 is KGHSH and CDR2 LQKENI. V was trimmed by 5 bases and J by 3 bases, leaving 6 bases between them. CDR3 in amino acids: CASSSSTDTQYF. In DNA form, the CDR3 reads TGTGCCAGCTCATCGAGTACAGATACGCAGTATTTT.

As concerns this clone: Additional DNA sequences in this sample encode the identical CDR3. The rearrangement joins TRBV11-3 to TRBJ2-2, with TRBD1 matching over 7 bases. V was clipped by 1 base and J by 4 bases; unmatched bases: 3. CDR3 length: 15 residues. Germline CDR1 and CDR2: SGHNT and YENEEA. CDR3 sequence reads: CASSLVSGGTGELFF. The CDR3 nucleotides are TGTGCCAGCAGCTTAGTGTCAGGGGGCACCGGGGAGCTGTTTTTT.

A word on this clone: Other DNA sequences from this sample encode an identical CDR3 as well. The V gene is TRBV28, the J gene TRBJ2-2; TRBD2 matches 9 bases. CDR1 and CDR2 from the germline V gene are MDHEN and SYDVKM. The CDR3 consists of 15 residues. The junction had 1 base not matched to a gene; V was cut back by 5 bases and J by 0 bases. The CDR3 here is CASSLAGPNTGELFF. The CDR3 DNA reads as TGTGCCAGCAGTCTAGCGGGACCGAACACCGGGGAGCTGTTTTTT.

The rearrangement joins TRBV30 to TRBJ1-2, with a weak D call TRBD1 (5 bases). The V end was cut by 3 bases, the J end by 7 bases, with 12 bases between. The CDR3 sequence is 12 residues long. Per germline, CDR1 GTSNPN and CDR2 SVGIG (reference sequence). Here the CDR3 reads CAWRDTGTGYTF. CDR3 nucleotide sequence: TGTGCCTGGAGGGATACAGGAACTGGCTACACCTTC.

V usage is TRBV7-2 and J usage is TRBJ1-1; TRBD1 might be the D (5 bases). The germline V gene encodes CDR1 SGHTA and CDR2 FQGNSA. V was shortened by 5 bases and J by 1 base, with 5 bases between the two germline ends. The CDR3 has 12 amino acids. The CDR3 is CASSQGNTEAFF. As DNA, the CDR3 is TGTGCCAGCAGCCAGGGGAACACTGAAGCTTTCTTT.

V and J are TRBV7-2 and TRBJ2-2, with D possibly matching TRBD2 (5 bases). CDR1 is SGHTA and CDR2 is FQGNSA in the germline V gene. Trimming left V 2 bases short and J 1 base short, with 8 bases between. The CDR3 is made up of 15 amino acids. The CDR3 loop reads CASSLIRGNTGELFF. The CDR3 DNA reads TGTGCCAGCAGCTTAATCCGGGGGAACACCGGGGAGCTGTTTTTT. Full variable domain (outside the CDR3, taken from reference TRBV7-2 and TRBJ2-2): GAGVSQSPSNKVTEKGKDVELRCDPISGHTALYWYRQSLGQGLEFLIYFQGNSAPDKSGLPSDRFSAERTGGSVSTLTIQRTQQEDSAVYLCASSLIRGNTGELFFGEGSRLTVL.

The chain employs TRBV30 and TRBJ2-7; D perhaps matches TRBD2 (6 bases). V was clipped by 1 base and J by 6 bases, with 13 bases between them. Germline-derived CDR1 and CDR2 are GTSNPN and SVGIG (reference sequence). CDR3 length: 13 residues. The CDR3 bases are TGTGCCTGGAGTGGGAGGGCCCCCCTCGAGCAGTACTTC. Encoded protein: CAWSGRAPLEQYF.

The chain joins TRBV4-1 to TRBJ1-1; TRBD1 might be the D (5 bases). Germline V CDR1 and CDR2: MGHRA, YSYEKL. V dropped 0 bases and J dropped 4 bases, with 12 bases sitting between them. The CDR3 runs to 15 residues. CDR3 protein: CASSQDLGGGTEAFF. CDR3 nucleotides: TGCGCCAGCAGCCAAGATCTTGGGGGAGGCACTGAAGCTTTCTTT.